Listed below are T cell receptor beta chains from one sample, sequenced in a study of blood T cell repertoires in COVID-19. Only in-frame clones appear in the TCRdb table, and some are missing; sequencing was by immunoSEQ multiplex PCR. The sample contains around 290,000 clones, 89% of which appear only once. Sequencing input: PBMCs or T cells enriched from blood (not recorded which). These receptors were obtained from a middle-aged woman who had recovered from COVID-19. Each CDR3 is given with its conserved first and last residue.

TRBV12-3/TRBV12-4	13	TRBJ1-3	CASSLRGGNTIYF
TRBV6-5	15	TRBJ2-3	CASSYTAGDRDTQYF
TRBV4-3	16	TRBJ2-3	CASSQEGLARTDTQYF
TRBV19	18	TRBJ2-1	CASSRSGNVPLTHNEQFF
TRBV4-1	20	TRBJ2-1	CASSQRGLAGLGRSYNEQFF
TRBV5-6	14	TRBJ2-5	CASSLVRVGETQYF
TRBV7-9	14	TRBJ1-6	CASSLDTGNSPLHF
TRBV6-5	14	TRBJ2-3	CASSLHGRTDTQYF
TRBV15	16	TRBJ1-2	CATSREFTGGNYGYTF
TRBV18	15	TRBJ1-1	CASSPPRAAAVEAFF
TRBV4-1	15	TRBJ2-3	CASSQEQRGQDTQYF
TRBV7-6	16	TRBJ2-2	CASSSTPARVAGELFF
TRBV5-1	18	TRBJ2-1	CASSLLAGGRIGYNEQFF
TRBV5-4	15	TRBJ2-6	CASSGTGYGANVLTF
TRBV5-4	15	TRBJ1-4	CASSQESEGREKLFF
TRBV7-8	14	TRBJ2-5	CASSLARVTETQYF